A selection of T cell receptor beta chains follows, all from one sample in a study of blood T cell repertoires in COVID-19. Sequencing used immunoSEQ multiplex PCR; TCRdb keeps in-frame clones, though not all of them. The sample holds about 200,000 clones, roughly nine tenths seen once. The sequencing input was PBMCs or T cells enriched from blood (not recorded which). The source of these receptors is a woman under 30 who had recovered from COVID-19. Each CDR3 is given with its conserved first and last residue. Fields, in order: J gene, clone size, V gene, D gene, CDR3 protein, CDR3 DNA. The D gene is left open where the match is weak. Clone size appears in some rows only: once, few, many, or a class for an expanded clone.

j_call: TRBJ1-6
clone_size: -
v_call: TRBV6-2/TRBV6-3
d_call: TRBD1
cdr3_aa: CASSVTGDGSPLHF
cdr3_nt: TGTGCCAGCAGTGTCACAGGGGACGGATCACCCCTCCACTTT

j_call: TRBJ2-1
clone_size: -
v_call: TRBV10-2
d_call: TRBD2
cdr3_aa: CASSEERGTYNEQFF
cdr3_nt: TGCGCCAGCAGTGAGGAGCGGGGGACTTACAATGAGCAGTTCTTC

j_call: TRBJ2-3
clone_size: -
v_call: TRBV7-2
d_call: TRBD1
cdr3_aa: CASSPGQGATDTQYF
cdr3_nt: TGTGCCAGCAGCCCGGGACAGGGGGCAACAGATACGCAGTATTTT

j_call: TRBJ2-5
clone_size: -
v_call: TRBV29-1
d_call: TRBD2
cdr3_aa: CSVEVAGIQETQYF
cdr3_nt: TGCAGCGTTGAAGTAGCGGGGATCCAAGAGACCCAGTACTTC

j_call: TRBJ1-3
clone_size: few
v_call: TRBV4-2
d_call: -
cdr3_aa: CASSQDMARETAGNTIYF
cdr3_nt: TGTGCCAGCAGCCAAGATATGGCACGGGAGACGGCCGGAAACACCATATATTTT

j_call: TRBJ2-1
clone_size: -
v_call: TRBV2
d_call: -
cdr3_aa: CASTLQGGNEQFF
cdr3_nt: TGTGCCAGCACCCTACAGGGGGGGAATGAGCAGTTCTTC

j_call: TRBJ1-1
clone_size: -
v_call: TRBV30
d_call: -
cdr3_aa: CAWSTSNTEAFF
cdr3_nt: TGTGCCTGGTCCACATCGAACACTGAAGCTTTCTTT

j_call: TRBJ2-7
clone_size: -
v_call: TRBV27
d_call: -
cdr3_aa: CASSFRGPNEQYF
cdr3_nt: TGTGCCAGCAGTTTTAGGGGCCCGAACGAGCAGTACTTC

j_call: TRBJ1-2
clone_size: -
v_call: TRBV5-5
d_call: -
cdr3_aa: CASSLDEAEYGYTF
cdr3_nt: TGTGCCAGCAGCTTGGACGAGGCCGAATATGGCTACACCTTC

j_call: TRBJ2-2
clone_size: once
v_call: TRBV19
d_call: -
cdr3_aa: CASSIGDYTGELFF
cdr3_nt: TGTGCCAGTAGTATAGGGGACTACACCGGGGAGCTGTTTTTT

j_call: TRBJ2-3
clone_size: -
v_call: TRBV3-1/TRBV3-2
d_call: -
cdr3_aa: CASSLLVTDTQYF
cdr3_nt: TGTGCCAGCAGCCTCCTTGTGACAGATACGCAGTATTTT

j_call: TRBJ1-1
clone_size: -
v_call: TRBV5-4
d_call: -
cdr3_aa: CASSLNRAALNEAFF
cdr3_nt: TGTGCCAGCAGCTTGAACAGGGCGGCGTTAAATGAAGCTTTCTTT

j_call: TRBJ1-5
clone_size: -
v_call: TRBV28
d_call: -
cdr3_aa: CASLRVYSNQPQHF
cdr3_nt: TGTGCCTCCCTCCGGGTATATAGCAATCAGCCCCAGCATTTT

j_call: TRBJ2-3
clone_size: -
v_call: TRBV2
d_call: TRBD2
cdr3_aa: CASGSGGAYGDTQYF
cdr3_nt: TGTGCCAGCGGTAGCGGGGGGGCCTATGGAGATACGCAGTATTTT